Listed below are T cell receptor beta chains from one sample, sequenced in a study of T-cell reconstitution after alpha-beta-depleted transplantation in children. MiXCR was run by TCRdb on the PCR reads, yielding one entry per CDR3 protein. The sample records 420,000 or so distinct CDR3 sequences, about 11% being singletons. The material sequenced was PBMCs from the stem cell graft donor, taken from the stem cell graft. The receptors were sampled from a human donor who donated a stem cell graft to a child with acute myeloid leukemia. The CDR3 runs from the conserved cysteine through the conserved F or W. Each record gives: D gene, V gene, J gene, clone size, CDR3 protein, CDR3 DNA. A D gene is named only where the DNA matches it firmly. Clone size, where shown, is once, few, many, or a class for clones that have expanded.

>NA|TRBV7-2|TRBJ2-3|few
CASSATEQSFTDTQYF
TGTGCCAGCAGCGCGACTGAGCAGTCCTTCACAGATACGCAGTATTTT
>NA|TRBV7-6|TRBJ1-5|few
CASSAAGRAVCQPQHF
TGTGCCAGCAGCGCCGCCGGCAGGGCGGTGTGTCAGCCCCAGCATTTT
>NA|TRBV10-3|TRBJ2-1|few
CAISESPPIATSYNEQFF
TGTGCCATCAGTGAGTCCCCGCCCATAGCGACCTCCTACAATGAGCAGTTCTTC
>TRBD2|TRBV7-2|TRBJ2-1|NA
CASTKPGLAGVRDEQFF
TGTGCCAGCACCAAACCGGGACTAGCGGGAGTTCGAGATGAGCAGTTCTTC
>NA|TRBV7-9|TRBJ1-4|few
CASSLTSGANEKLFF
TGTGCCAGCAGCCTGACGTCCGGGGCTAATGAAAAACTGTTTTTT
>TRBD1|TRBV5-1|TRBJ1-2|NA
CASSPEQGANYVYGYTF
TGCGCCAGCAGCCCCGAACAGGGGGCCAATTATGTCTATGGCTACACCTTC
>TRBD1|TRBV4-1|TRBJ2-5|NA
CASSQPGTGQETQYF
TGCGCCAGCAGCCAACCGGGGACAGGCCAAGAGACCCAGTACTTC
>TRBD1|TRBV7-9|TRBJ1-5|few
CASSPWGQGEQPQHF
TGTGCCAGCAGCCCATGGGGACAGGGTGAACAGCCCCAGCATTTT
>NA|TRBV6-1|TRBJ2-3|NA
CASSEGLVSGADTQYF
TGTGCCAGCAGTGAAGGCTTGGTAAGCGGCGCAGATACGCAGTATTTT
>TRBD1|TRBV2|TRBJ2-5|NA
CASSVQGAEETQYF
TGTGCCAGCAGTGTCCAGGGGGCGGAAGAGACCCAGTACTTC
>NA|TRBV6-1|TRBJ1-5|few
CASSEDWRQAHQPQHF
TGTGCCAGCAGTGAAGATTGGAGGCAGGCCCATCAGCCCCAGCATTTT
>NA|TRBV28|TRBJ2-4|many
CASRPQQGNIQYF
TGTGCCAGCAGACCCCAACAGGGAAACATTCAGTACTTC
>NA|TRBV7-2|TRBJ1-2|many
CASSLNSIGGSHGYTF
TGTGCCAGCAGCTTAAACTCTATCGGGGGCAGCCATGGCTACACCTTC
>NA|TRBV5-5|TRBJ1-4|many
CASTPNPGRPAEKLFF
TGTGCCAGCACTCCTAATCCGGGCAGGCCCGCTGAAAAACTGTTTTTT
>NA|TRBV20-1|TRBJ2-1|NA
CSARDNPNKQFF
TGCAGTGCTAGAGATAACCCCAACAAGCAGTTCTTC
>NA|TRBV30|TRBJ2-1|few
CAWSGGPVSEQFF
TGTGCCTGGAGTGGGGGCCCCGTAAGTGAGCAGTTCTTC
>NA|TRBV5-1|TRBJ2-5|few
CASSFWPANDRQETQYF
TGCGCCAGCAGCTTTTGGCCGGCAAACGACAGACAAGAGACCCAGTACTTC
>NA|TRBV5-1|TRBJ2-3|few
CASSLRGRTDTQYF
TGCGCCAGCAGCTTACGGGGTCGCACAGATACGCAGTATTTT